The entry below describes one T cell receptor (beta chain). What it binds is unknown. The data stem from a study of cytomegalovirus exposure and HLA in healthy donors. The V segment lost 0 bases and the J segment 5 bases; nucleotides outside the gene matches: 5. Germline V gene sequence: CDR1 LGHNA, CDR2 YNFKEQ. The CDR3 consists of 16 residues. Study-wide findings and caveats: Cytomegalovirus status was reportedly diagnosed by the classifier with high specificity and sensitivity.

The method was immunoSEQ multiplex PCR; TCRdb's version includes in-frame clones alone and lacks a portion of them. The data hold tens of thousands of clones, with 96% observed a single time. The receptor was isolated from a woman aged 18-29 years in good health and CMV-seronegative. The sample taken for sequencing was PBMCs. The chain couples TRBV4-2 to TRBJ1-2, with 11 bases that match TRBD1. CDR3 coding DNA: TGTGCCAGCAGCCAAGAAGGGGACAGGGGGAAATATGGCTACACCTTC. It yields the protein CASSQEGDRGKYGYTF.